This TCR beta chain was profiled in a study of CD8+ T cells in alopecia areata. RNA, once extracted, was reverse transcribed into cDNA for use as the sequencing template. The table came from immunoSEQ multiplex PCR; TCRdb's copy has only in-frame clones and leaves some out. The top ten hold approximately 19% of the sample, which has some 30,000 clones, less than 75% seen once. Regarding the study as a whole: Scalp repertoires also include resident alphabeta T cells from normal skin.

This clone was detected only a few times. Its cognate antigen is unknown. Researchers took lesional scalp punch biopsies and peripheral blood from people who were alopecia areata patients. Between the trimmed V and J ends, which lost 1 base and 2 bases, there was a span of 6 bases. This CDR3 is 12 amino acids long. The germline V gene encodes CDR1 GTSNPN and CDR2 SVGIG (reference sequence). The TCR was taken from a human donor with alopecia areata. The V and J genes are TRBV30 and TRBJ2-7, with D hard to call. The specimen sequenced was NKG2D-high CD8+ T cells sorted from blood. The CDR3: CAWSDGTYEQYF. The CDR3 DNA follows: TGTGCCTGGAGTGATGGGACCTACGAGCAGTACTTC.